This T cell receptor (beta chain) derives from a study of blood T cell repertoires in COVID-19 (dated by TCRdb to 2020 to 2021). In the study overall: Samples covering the acute and convalescent phases of COVID-19 were provided by collaborators in the United States, Italy and Spain. The prospective study material was composed of cDNA or gDNA derived from T cells, B-cell-depleted T cells, or PBMCs. The dataset comprised deeply sampled blood TCRbeta repertoires from subjects exposed to, actively infected with, or recovered from COVID-19. The repertoires were released in a freely available public database meant as a resource for research on the immune response to SARS-CoV-2. Samples were obtained from the ongoing ImmuneRACE study (first 160 participants) and from over 1,000 subjects provided by 6 global collaborators. Nearly every sample came with metadata listing a de-identified subject ID, COVID-19 status, age in years and sex. Where available, HLA class I and class II types were taken from metadata supplied by the sample provider and were not determined by assay-based typing. Broader findings and caveats from the paper: How much clinical and demographic metadata was included differed by source and by participant, and the metadata was provided uncurated.

A second Seattle source provided samples from volunteer blood donors who had recovered from COVID-19. Collaborating institutions collected whole blood in K2EDTA tubes following their own protocols. For TCRbeta analysis, collaborator samples were shipped as frozen whole blood, as isolated PBMCs, or as DNA extracted from either sample type. This clone showed up just a few times. Its antigen is currently not known. One end of the junction is discordant with germline, which a read error may explain. The immunoSEQ Assay, a bias-controlled multiplex PCR, was used to amplify TCRbeta CDR3 regions from genomic DNA. Per the original workflow: Within the assay, amplification of reference gene primers was used to estimate how many nucleated cells each sample contained. Sequence reads were collapsed and filtered to measure the absolute abundance of every unique TCRbeta CDR3 rearrangement. For each sample, productive Simpson clonality was calculated as the square root of Simpson's diversity index over productive rearrangements. Sourced from immuneACCESS, this table was stored by TCRdb with only in-frame sequences that have V and J called. A share of the clones is absent; for the studies checked, an unresolved V gene accounts for under half, and the remainder has no known explanation. V and J calls and clone size follow that table, whereas D and trimming were derived from the DNA. This sample comprises around 270,000 clones, approximately 90% of them detected only once. The ten largest clones represent 3.5% to 4.5% of the sample.

From cysteine to phenylalanine, the CDR3 is 15 amino acids long. The sequence is cut down to CDR3 DNA, 45 bases in frame from base 1. The germline V gene (reference sequence) yields SSHAT for CDR1 and FNYEAQ for CDR2. This sequence originates from a man in his 60s who had recovered from COVID-19. Sequenced sample: peripheral blood. The chain couples TRBV7-7 to TRBJ1-3, with 7 bases in between that match TRBD1. CDR3 protein: CASSLETGAGNTIYF. DNA sequence: TGTGCTAGCAGCTTGGAAACAGGGGCTGGAAACACCATATATTTT.